One sample yielded the 7 T cell receptor beta chains listed below, sequenced in a study of T cell responses to AZD1222 COVID-19 vaccine. Some clones are missing from TCRdb's copy, which holds only in-frame ones; the method was immunoSEQ multiplex PCR. The sample carries about 100,000 clones, 87% recorded once. The input for sequencing was peripheral blood, taken on day 0 of AZD1222 vaccination. These receptors were collected from an adult in good health.

This clone showed up just once. The chain is built from TRBV28 and TRBJ2-7; 14 nucleotides align to TRBD2. V trimming: 6 bases; J trimming: 6 bases; junction bases outside the gene matches: 13. The germline V gene has CDR1 MDHEN and CDR2 SYDVKM. This CDR3 is built from 17 residues. This CDR3 reads CASRTGGGLAGVGEQYF. The CDR3 DNA reads TGTGCCAGCAGGACCGGGGGGGGACTAGCGGGAGTAGGCGAGCAGTACTTC.

This chain joins TRBV18 and TRBJ2-5; D is undetermined. V was pared by 6 bases and J by 1 base, with 9 bases between. CDR1 is KGHSH and CDR2 is LQKENI in the germline V gene. The CDR3 totals 13 residues. As DNA, the CDR3 is TGTGCCAGCTCTCGTATGGGCCAAGAGACCCAGTACTTC. Encoded protein: CASSRMGQETQYF.

The chain recombines TRBV4-1 with TRBJ1-2, with D maybe TRBD1 (6 bases). Germline values: CDR1 MGHRA, CDR2 YSYEKL. The length of the CDR3 is 16 residues. V was cut by 0 bases and J by 2 bases, with 13 bases left in between. The DNA of the CDR3 is TGCGCCAGCAGCCAAGATGAGGGGGGATGGAACTATGGCTACACCTTC. Protein: CASSQDEGGWNYGYTF.

The rearrangement links TRBV5-4 to TRBJ1-1; tentatively, D is TRBD1 (5 bases). Per the germline V gene, CDR1 is SGHNT and CDR2 is YYREEE (reference sequence). CDR3 size: 14 residues. The V end lost 1 base, the J end lost 1 base, and 8 bases lay between the germline ends. The CDR3, as DNA: TGTGCCAGCAGCTTGACCACAGGGAACACTGAAGCTTTCTTT. Translating it yields CASSLTTGNTEAFF.

This sequence joins TRBV12-5 and TRBJ1-6; TRBD1 matches at 9 bases. The V gene's germline CDR1 is LGHNT and CDR2 FRNRAP. The CDR3 runs 16 residues. J was trimmed by 10 bases and V by 6 bases; bases with no gene match: 13. CDR3 in amino acids: CASGTGTGTLVSPLHF. Written as DNA, the CDR3 is TGTGCTAGTGGCACCGGGACAGGGACCTTAGTCTCACCCCTCCACTTT.

The rearrangement links TRBV10-2 to TRBJ2-7; no clear D gene. CDR3 length equals 13 residues. V lost 2 bases and J lost 3, with 8 bases in between. From germline, CDR1 is WSHSY and CDR2 SAAADI. The CDR3 reads CASSELALYEQYF. CDR3 DNA: TGCGCCAGCAGTGAGCTGGCTCTCTACGAGCAGTACTTC.

The gene calls are TRBV10-3 and TRBJ1-4, with 7 positions matching TRBD1. J was trimmed by 2 bases and V by 4 bases; bases with no gene match: 4. This CDR3 contains 15 residues. Per germline, CDR1 ENHRY and CDR2 SYGVKD. The CDR3 DNA follows: TGTGCCATCAGTGCTCAACAGGGGACTAATGAAAAACTGTTTTTT. Translation gives CAISAQQGTNEKLFF.